A selection of T cell receptor beta chains follows, all from one sample in a study of T cells after yellow fever vaccination. Via MiXCR, TCRdb re-called the 5' RACE reads, giving one row per CDR3 protein. The sample consists of roughly 340,000 distinct CDR3 sequences, 8.7% of them appearing once. The sequences come from PBMCs, collected on the day of the first yellow fever vaccination. The source of these receptors is a man aged 18 to 35 who received the YFV17D yellow fever vaccine. The CDR3 runs from the conserved cysteine through the conserved F or W. The order of the fields is J gene, V gene, CDR3 protein.

J gene: TRBJ1-2
V gene: TRBV30
CDR3 protein: CAWSENYGYTF

J gene: TRBJ1-4
V gene: TRBV20-1
CDR3 protein: CSARGTGIGEKLFF

J gene: TRBJ2-1
V gene: TRBV7-9
CDR3 protein: CASSAPPRLAVYNEQFF

J gene: TRBJ2-3
V gene: TRBV4-1
CDR3 protein: CASSLSGATDTQYF

J gene: TRBJ2-2
V gene: TRBV4-3
CDR3 protein: CASSQEPRGSTGELFF

J gene: TRBJ2-5
V gene: TRBV5-5
CDR3 protein: CASSAGTSGEAETQYF

J gene: TRBJ2-7
V gene: TRBV12-3/TRBV12-4
CDR3 protein: CASSLSGLPYEQYF

J gene: TRBJ2-7
V gene: TRBV12-3/TRBV12-4
CDR3 protein: CASRYGGGEQYF

J gene: TRBJ1-6
V gene: TRBV19
CDR3 protein: CASRLEGSYNSPLHF

J gene: TRBJ1-3
V gene: TRBV6-5
CDR3 protein: CASSGTGTQRNTIYF

J gene: TRBJ1-2
V gene: TRBV12-3/TRBV12-4
CDR3 protein: CASSAGGYTF

J gene: TRBJ1-1
V gene: TRBV6-6
CDR3 protein: CASSPPLNTEAFF

J gene: TRBJ2-1
V gene: TRBV29-1
CDR3 protein: CSERTAPYNEQFF

J gene: TRBJ2-7
V gene: TRBV15
CDR3 protein: CATSRGRTGSYEQYF

J gene: TRBJ2-3
V gene: TRBV20-1
CDR3 protein: CSARGTDTDTQYF

J gene: TRBJ2-1
V gene: TRBV9
CDR3 protein: CASGGRPYNEQFF

J gene: TRBJ2-1
V gene: TRBV4-2
CDR3 protein: CASSQEEAGSNEQFF